This T cell receptor beta chain stems from a study of shared clonotypes between healthy human individuals. Study outcomes and limitations: Sorted-subset sequencing, rarefaction showed, was incomplete despite large depth. Estimated clonotype richness was generally higher in naive than memory subsets.

Assay runs were performed at deep level. Assay used: immunoSEQ multiplex PCR; TCRdb lists only in-frame clones, some missing. The table lists about 1.5 million clones, roughly 98% of them singletons. The length of the CDR3 is 14 residues. In regard to this clone: Its antigen is currently unknown.

The sequencing sample was made of naive CD4+ T cells sorted from blood. This sample's subset: CD45RA+ positively selected. The V gene is TRBV12-1, the J gene TRBJ1-5. TRBV12-1 is a pseudogene. The origin of this receptor is a man in his thirties or forties in good health. The CDR3 bases are TGTGCCAGCAGCTTTGATGGGGGGGGGCAGCCCCAGCATTTT. Protein sequence: CASSFDGGGQPQHF.